This T cell receptor (beta chain) emerged from a study of STAT3 mutations in large granular lymphocyte leukemia. Study as a whole: Canonical activating STAT3 mutations were detected in roughly half of the longitudinally sequenced T-LGLL patients. Study-level findings and limits: In T-cell large granular lymphocyte leukemia, about half of patients showed multiple immunodominant subclonotypes. All newly emerging clones after therapy were STAT3 wild type.

Sequenced by immunoSEQ multiplex PCR; TCRdb stores in-frame clones only, minus some. This sample has around 39,000 clones, with 70% to 90% found just once. In its sample, this clone was seen a few times. Its antigen remains unidentified. Germline values: CDR1 SGHRS, CDR2 YFSETQ. The V end lost 0 bases, the J end lost 9 bases, and 10 bases lay between the germline ends. The CDR3 sequence is 14 residues long. The sample taken for sequencing was PBMCs. The sequence was obtained from a human donor with T large granular lymphocyte leukemia. Some clones in this sample may be carry-over from other donors' samples. This chain connects TRBV5-1 to TRBJ1-6; the D gene is possibly TRBD1 (5 bases). CDR3 amino acids: CASSLALQGSPLHF. In nucleotides, the CDR3 is TGCGCCAGCAGCTTGGCCCTCCAGGGTTCACCCCTCCACTTT.